Below are 25 T cell receptor beta chains sequenced from a single sample in a study of blood T cell repertoires in COVID-19. Sequenced by immunoSEQ multiplex PCR; TCRdb stores in-frame clones only, minus some. Of over 120,000 clones listed, about 91% are singletons. The sample was peripheral blood. These receptors originate from a woman between 50 and 59 years old with acute or convalescent COVID-19.

The rearrangement links TRBV7-8 to TRBJ2-1; D perhaps matches TRBD1 (6 bases). This CDR3 has 15 residues. The germline V gene encodes CDR1 SGHVS and CDR2 FQNEAQ. With 5 bases removed from V and 2 bases from J, the gap between germline ends came to 13 bases. CDR3 sequence reads: CASSPTGLTYNEQFF. The DNA of the CDR3 is TGTGCCAGCAGCCCGACAGGTCTTACCTACAATGAGCAGTTCTTC.

This clone was detected once. The V gene is TRBV4-1, the J gene TRBJ2-3; D remains ambiguous. The CDR3 runs 15 residues. The V end was cut by 0 bases, the J end by 1 base, with 8 bases between. Germline V lookup: CDR1 MGHRA, CDR2 YSYEKL. The CDR3, as DNA: TGCGCCAGCAGCCAAGAGGGTGGGCGCACAGATACGCAGTATTTT. It translates to CASSQEGGRTDTQYF.

The V and J genes are TRBV12-5 and TRBJ2-1, with D hard to call. Trimming removed 5 bases at V and 4 bases at J, with 12 bases between. The CDR3 loop spans 14 amino acids. From germline, CDR1 is LGHNT and CDR2 FRNRAP. In nucleotides, the CDR3 is TGTGCTAGTGGTCCCAAGACTCATTACAATGAGCAGTTCTTC. It specifies CASGPKTHYNEQFF.

This chain links TRBV28 with TRBJ1-2; 9 bases agree with TRBD1. The CDR3 is 17 residues long. Germline loops: CDR1 MDHEN, CDR2 SYDVKM. J lost 1 base, V lost 1 base, and 7 bases had no gene match. CDR3 in amino acids: CASSLSGTGTFNYGYTF. The CDR3 DNA is TGTGCCAGCAGTTTATCCGGGACAGGGACTTTTAACTATGGCTACACCTTC.

This chain joins TRBV5-1 and TRBJ1-2, with 12 bases that match TRBD1. The CDR3 sequence is 18 residues long. The junction had 7 bases not matched to a gene; V was cut back by 0 bases and J by 1 base. CDR1 SGHRS and CDR2 YFSETQ come from the germline V gene. CDR3 in amino acids: CASSLDTGQGAHNYGYTF. CDR3 nucleotides: TGCGCCAGCAGCTTGGACACGGGACAGGGGGCCCATAACTATGGCTACACCTTC.

In its sample, this clone was seen a few times. This chain joins TRBV6-6 and TRBJ1-2; TRBD1 is a possible D gene (6 bases). CDR3 length equals 13 residues. Trimming removed 4 bases at V and 7 bases at J, with 13 bases between. Per the germline V gene, CDR1 is MNHNY and CDR2 is SVGAGI (reference sequence). In DNA, the CDR3 is TGTGCCAGCAGTTGGGAGGGGGGGTTTGGCTACACCTTC. Its translation: CASSWEGGFGYTF.

In its sample, this clone was seen a few times. The DNA of the CDR3 is TGCGCCAGCAGTGATGAGCTGTACAATGAGCAGTTCTTC. This translates into CASSDELYNEQFF. The chain is built from TRBV10-1 and TRBJ2-1; no reliable D call. Trimming shortened V by 3 bases and J by 4 bases, and 7 bases separated the two germline ends. CDR3 size: 13 residues. Germline V gives CDR1 WNHNN, CDR2 SYGVQD (reference sequence).

The genes are TRBV18 and TRBJ1-6; weak D call: TRBD1 (6 bases). The V end was cut by 2 bases, the J end by 7 bases, with 12 bases between. Germline lookup yields CDR1 KGHSH and CDR2 LQKENI. The CDR3 length is 15 residues. CDR3 residues: CASSPNAGENSPLHF. In DNA, the CDR3 is TGTGCCAGCTCACCAAACGCAGGGGAGAATTCACCCCTCCACTTT.

CDR3 bases: TGTGCCAGCAGCCGCGTGAACACTGAAGCTTTCTTT. Amino acids: CASSRVNTEAFF. This rearrangement joins TRBV3-1 (or the pseudogene TRBV3-2) to TRBJ1-1; D gene unclear. Germline CDR1 reads LGHDT; CDR2 reads YNNKEL (reference sequence). The CDR3 is 12 amino acids. V gave up 4 bases and J gave up 0 bases, with 3 bases separating them.

The chain links TRBV10-1 to TRBJ2-1; 7 bases are shared with TRBD2. Germline V gene data show CDR1 as WNHNN and CDR2 as SYGVQD (reference sequence). The CDR3 spans 13 residues. J gave up 8 bases and V 4 bases, and 5 bases lay outside the gene matches. Here the CDR3 reads CASSAAGVDEQFF. The CDR3 nucleotides read TGCGCCAGCAGTGCGGCGGGGGTCGATGAGCAGTTCTTC.

The chain has TRBV6-5 and TRBJ2-5; weak D call: TRBD2 (6 bases). This CDR3 spans 15 amino acids. Looked up from germline, CDR1 is MNHEY and CDR2 is SVGAGI. V gave up 7 bases and J gave up 2 bases, with 17 bases separating them. CDR3 nucleotide sequence: TGTGCCAGCATTCACCAGCCAGGGAGGCAAGAGACCCAGTACTTC. Translated, it gives CASIHQPGRQETQYF.

There are a few counts of this clone. This sequence joins TRBV5-4 and TRBJ2-3; 9 positions agree with TRBD2. Trimming took 3 bases from V and 5 from J; bases not matched to a gene: 7. The CDR3 spans 15 residues. The germline V gene encodes CDR1 SGHNT and CDR2 YYREEE (reference sequence). CDR3 nucleotide sequence: TGTGCCAGCAGCTACTATAGCGGGGGTGAAGATACGCAGTATTTT. This codes for CASSYYSGGEDTQYF.

The chain is built from TRBV7-9 and TRBJ2-1; tentative D call: TRBD1 (6 bases). Trimming removed 5 bases from V and 6 bases from J, with 20 bases in between. This CDR3 has 16 residues. Germline V gene lookup returns CDR1 SEHNR and CDR2 FQNEAQ (reference sequence). This chain's CDR3 is CASSPTGKGIFNEQFF. DNA for the CDR3: TGTGCCAGCAGCCCTACAGGGAAGGGAATTTTCAATGAGCAGTTCTTC.

The genes are TRBV10-1 and TRBJ2-5; TRBD2 aligns across 7 bases. Looked up from germline, CDR1 is WNHNN and CDR2 is SYGVQD (reference sequence). V trimming: 3 bases; J trimming: 0 bases; junction bases outside the gene matches: 4. CDR3 length equals 15 residues. CDR3 region: CASSDPSGDQETQYF. The CDR3 DNA reads TGCGCCAGCAGTGACCCGAGCGGGGACCAAGAGACCCAGTACTTC.

The chain recombines TRBV5-1 with TRBJ2-3; 7 positions agree with TRBD2. Germline loops: CDR1 SGHRS, CDR2 YFSETQ. Trimming took 0 bases from V and 6 from J; bases not matched to a gene: 7. This CDR3 comprises 15 residues. CDR3 sequence reads: CASSLEASGPDTQYF. The CDR3 DNA is TGCGCCAGCAGCTTGGAGGCTAGCGGACCGGATACGCAGTATTTT.

This clone was observed a few times. V usage is TRBV6-5 and J usage is TRBJ1-6; weak D call: TRBD1 (5 bases). CDR1 is MNHEY, CDR2 SVGAGI, per germline. Trimming removed 6 bases from V and 7 bases from J, with 16 bases in between. The length of the CDR3 is 15 residues. The CDR3 DNA reads TGTGCCAGCAGACCCAGGACAAACGGGAATTCACCCCTCCACTTT. Its translation is CASRPRTNGNSPLHF.

The V and J genes are TRBV10-3 and TRBJ1-5, with a possible D match to TRBD1 (5 bases). CDR1 is ENHRY and CDR2 is SYGVKD in the germline V gene. There are 14 residues in the CDR3. Trimming stripped 4 bases from V and 4 bases from J, with 11 bases between. CDR3 coding DNA: TGTGCCATCAGTGCGGCAGGGAGGAATCAGCCCCAGCATTTT. Translated: CAISAAGRNQPQHF.

The V and J genes are TRBV9 and TRBJ2-5, with D possibly matching TRBD1 (9 bases). The CDR3 consists of 16 residues. In germline, CDR1 is SGDLS, CDR2 YYNGEE. The V and J ends lost 6 bases and 6 bases respectively, with 24 bases between them. CDR3 residues: CASTTRGDRVPQTQYF. CDR3 coding DNA: TGTGCCAGCACTACGCGGGGGGACAGGGTACCGCAGACCCAGTACTTC.

The chain couples TRBV5-5 to TRBJ1-1; maybe TRBD1 (5 bases). V lost 1 base, J lost 5 bases, and 12 bases lay in between. CDR3 length: 14 residues. Germline loops: CDR1 SGHKS, CDR2 YYEKEE (reference sequence). The CDR3 protein is CASSLSRGETEAFF. CDR3 nucleotides: TGTGCCAGCAGCTTGTCAAGGGGTGAGACTGAAGCTTTCTTT.

The CDR3 nucleotides are TGTGCCAGCAGTGGACTAGCGGGAGACAATGAGCAGTTCTTC. Translated: CASSGLAGDNEQFF. The chain carries TRBV6-4 and TRBJ2-1; 12 bases are a match to TRBD2. The ends lost 4 bases at V and 5 bases at J; junction bases unmatched: 0. The V gene's germline CDR1 is MRHNA and CDR2 SNTAGT. The CDR3 is 14 residues long.

This chain links TRBV24-1 with TRBJ2-1; no reliable D call. Between the trimmed V and J ends, which lost 3 bases and 6 bases, there was a span of 8 bases. The CDR3 has 13 amino acids. Per the germline V gene, CDR1 is KGHDR and CDR2 is SFDVKD. In DNA form, the CDR3 reads TGTGCCACCAGTGATCCCCCCATCAATGAGCAGTTCTTC. This translates into CATSDPPINEQFF.

This chain joins TRBV6-5 and TRBJ1-1; no reliable D call. V lost 6 bases to trimming and J lost 5 bases, with 10 bases between them. Germline V lookup: CDR1 MNHEY, CDR2 SVGAGI. The length of the CDR3 is 12 residues. The CDR3 DNA reads as TGTGCCAGCAGCCGCGGCGAAACTGAAGCTTTCTTT. Amino acids: CASSRGETEAFF.

V usage is TRBV5-4 and J usage is TRBJ1-3; D may be TRBD1 (6 bases). The CDR3 sequence is 15 residues long. The germline V and J ends were trimmed by 4 bases and 2 bases, with 13 bases remaining between them. Germline V gene sequence: CDR1 SGHNT, CDR2 YYREEE (reference sequence). CDR3 bases: TGTGCCAGCAGCCCTTCTGGGGGCCCTGGAAACACCATATATTTT. It translates to CASSPSGGPGNTIYF.

The chain uses TRBV2 and TRBJ2-7, with TRBD1 matching over 9 bases. From germline, CDR1 is SNHLY and CDR2 FYNNEI. This CDR3 has 15 amino acids. Losses at the gene ends were 11 bases for V and 1 base for J; bases not matched to a gene: 12. As DNA, the CDR3 is TGTGCCGATGGGGGCGGGACAGGGAATTCCTACGAGCAGTACTTC. It codes for CADGGGTGNSYEQYF.

V and J are TRBV7-6 and TRBJ2-1; TRBD1 agrees at 7 bases. Looked up from germline, CDR1 is SGHVS and CDR2 is FNYEAQ. V dropped 7 bases and J dropped 0; count of bases not matched to a gene: 12. The CDR3 extends over 17 amino acids. The CDR3 region is CASTIEGGPSSYNEQFF. The CDR3 coding sequence is TGTGCCAGCACTATCGAAGGGGGCCCTAGCTCCTACAATGAGCAGTTCTTC.